Included here is one T cell receptor (beta chain) sequence, with context. The CDR3 runs to 14 residues. The germline CDR1 and CDR2 sequences are SGHRS and YFSETQ. The table came from immunoSEQ multiplex PCR; TCRdb's copy has only in-frame clones and leaves some out. The sample lists roughly 34,000 clones, 70% to 85% seen once, with roughly 1.3% in the top ten. The data belong to a study of T cells in narcolepsy. The specimen was CD45RA- memory CD4+ T cells from PBMCs. The chain couples TRBV5-1 to TRBJ1-1; D is unresolved. The clonotype originates from a human donor with narcolepsy. The CDR3 loop reads CGRGDPTRSTEAFF. CDR3 DNA: TGCGGCAGAGGAGATCCTACTCGAAGCACTGAAGCTTTCTTT.